This TCR beta chain derives from a study of shared clonotypes between healthy human individuals. Regarding this clone: What it recognizes is unknown. This sample includes further DNA sequences coding for the same CDR3.

The ends were cut back, 0 bases at V and 4 bases at J, with 4 bases in the middle. Germline-derived CDR1 and CDR2 are MGHRA and YSYEKL. CDR3 length: 13 amino acids. Notes on the study in general: The represented genetic and exposure-history diversity was limited by the small number of donors.

The naive CD8 fraction comprised CD45RO-negative cells positively selected for CCR7 and excluded terminally differentiated effector memory CD45RA+ cells. Recent vaccinations or acute infections were absent in the healthy HIV-negative adult donors. The table came from immunoSEQ multiplex PCR; TCRdb's copy has only in-frame clones and leaves some out. The data show some 2.1 million clones, over 85% seen once. Sequencing was performed on naive CD8+ T cells sorted from blood. This receptor was identified in a young man in good health. The V gene is TRBV4-1, the J gene TRBJ1-3; D is unresolved. CDR3 nucleotides: TGCGCCAGCAGCCAAGATAGAGGAAACACCATATATTTT. Translating gives CASSQDRGNTIYF.